Presented here are 23 T cell receptor beta chains from one specimen sequenced in a study of metastatic and nonmetastatic thyroid tumors. All patients were treatment-naive before thyroid surgery. TCRdb reanalyzed the PCR reads via MiXCR. The sample lists tens of thousands of clones, less than 25% seen once, with 15% to 17% in the top ten. Sequencing used blood. The receptors come from a female donor with papillary thyroid cancer or a benign thyroid nodule (not recorded which). Some clones in this sample may be carry-over from other donors' samples.

This clone was recorded at least ten times. This chain connects TRBV25-1 to TRBJ2-5; D remains ambiguous. Trimming left V 2 bases short and J 5 bases short, with 15 bases between. CDR1 and CDR2 from the germline V gene are MGHDK and SYGVNS. This CDR3 contains 15 residues. The DNA of the CDR3 is TGTGCCAGCAGTGAAAGTACTGGGTCCCAGGAGACCCAGTACTTC. Encoded protein: CASSESTGSQETQYF.

A word on this clone: One junction end disagrees with the germline gene, perhaps due to a read error. This specimen includes other DNA sequences encoding the same CDR3. V and J are TRBV6-1 and TRBJ2-5; D is ambiguous. Germline CDR1 reads MNHNS; CDR2 reads SASEGT. The CDR3 has 14 amino acids. This CDR3 is CASTKTARGETQYF. The CDR3 region has the DNA TGTGCCAGCACCAAAACTGCTAGAGGTGAGACTCAGTACTTC.

In its sample, this clone was seen many times. The rearrangement links TRBV11-2 to TRBJ2-7, with a possible D match to TRBD2 (7 bases). The CDR3 has 13 residues. CDR1 and CDR2 (germline): SGHAT, FQNNGV. V lost 8 bases and J 4 bases, leaving 15 bases between the germline ends. The CDR3 region has the DNA TGTGCCAGCCGGGGGCTAGCGGCATACGAGCAGTACTTC. It encodes CASRGLAAYEQYF. Combining the CDR3 with reference TRBV11-2 and TRBJ2-7 gives the whole variable domain EAGVAQSPRYKIIEKRQSVAFWCNPISGHATLYWYQQILGQGPKLLIQFQNNGVVDDSQLPKDRFSAERLKGVDSTLKIQPAKLEDSAVYLCASRGLAAYEQYFGPGTRLTVT.

Notes on this clone: A much larger clone lies a single base off, so this may be a read error. This sequence joins TRBV5-1 and TRBJ2-7; unclear D gene. There are 15 residues in the CDR3. CDR1 and CDR2 (germline): SGHRS, YFSETQ. CDR3 loop: CASSLAPVPSYGQYF. In DNA, the CDR3 is TGCGCCAGCAGCTTGGCGCCAGTCCCGTCCTACGGGCAGTACTTC.

This clone was found many times. This chain connects TRBV28 to TRBJ1-5; 7 bases agree with TRBD1. The CDR3 runs 17 residues. Germline lookup yields CDR1 MDHEN and CDR2 SYDVKM. J lost 0 bases, V lost 3 bases, and 8 bases had no gene match. Here the CDR3 reads CASSFPGTEYSNQPQHF. The CDR3 coding sequence is TGTGCCAGCAGTTTCCCCGGGACAGAATATAGCAATCAGCCCCAGCATTTT.

For this clone: Lacking the conserved final phenylalanine or tryptophan, this CDR3 likely reflects a read error. V and J are TRBV6-1 and TRBJ2-2; weak D call: TRBD1 (5 bases). V was trimmed by 6 bases and J by 4 bases, leaving 15 bases between them. The CDR3 contains 15 residues. Germline V CDR1 and CDR2: MNHNS, SASEGT. The CDR3: CASRARVGSTGELFL. The CDR3 DNA sequence: TGTGCCAGCAGGGCCAGGGTCGGTAGCACCGGGGAGCTGTTTCTT.

This clone has a count of ten or more. This rearrangement joins TRBV6-1 to TRBJ1-1; D is undetermined. Germline assignment: CDR1 MNHNS and CDR2 SASEGT. The CDR3 runs to 16 residues. V was cut by 7 bases and J by 1 base, with 19 bases left in between. CDR3 sequence (DNA): TGTGCCAGCACTAGTCTGGGGTGGCAGCCGAACACTGAAGCTTTCTTT. As protein: CASTSLGWQPNTEAFF.

In this sample, this clone turned up many times. The chain recombines TRBV20-1 with TRBJ2-7; 13 bases line up with TRBD2. The CDR3 spans 15 residues. The junction had 6 bases not matched to a gene; V was cut back by 3 bases and J by 4 bases. The germline V gene has CDR1 DFQATT and CDR2 SNEGSKA (reference sequence). This CDR3 is CSARLGTSGEYEQYF. In DNA, the CDR3 is TGCAGTGCTAGGCTCGGGACTAGCGGGGAGTACGAGCAGTACTTC.

This clone has at least ten counts. This could be a read error, since a much larger clone is one nucleotide away. V usage is TRBV6-1 and J usage is TRBJ2-5; tentatively, D is TRBD2 (7 bases). Germline loops: CDR1 MNHNS, CDR2 SASEGT. The CDR3 consists of 14 residues. CDR3 coding DNA: TGTGCCGGCAGTCCCCTGGGGGGGCTGGAGACCCAGTACTTC. As protein: CAGSPLGGLETQYF.

The chain recombines TRBV5-1 with TRBJ2-7; no clear D. There are 14 residues in the CDR3. V lost 0 bases and J lost 3, with 10 bases in between. In germline, CDR1 is SGHRS, CDR2 YFSETQ. CDR3 sequence: CASSLVFGVYEQYF. The CDR3 nucleotides read TGCGCCAGCAGCTTGGTATTTGGGGTCTACGAGCAGTACTTC.

The rearrangement uses TRBV6-5 and TRBJ2-1; D ambiguous. There are 14 residues in the CDR3. Trimming cost V 4 bases and J 0 bases, with 7 bases left between them. Germline assignment: CDR1 MNHEY and CDR2 SVGAGI. As DNA, the CDR3 is TGTGCCAGCAGTTTTCCAATCTCCTACAATGAGCAGTTCTTC. Amino acids: CASSFPISYNEQFF.

This clone was seen at least ten times. The gene calls are TRBV19 and TRBJ1-2; TRBD1 matches 8 bases. This CDR3 is 15 amino acids long. V shed 3 bases, J shed 4 bases, and the junction held 7 bases outside the gene matches. The V gene's germline CDR1 is LNHDA and CDR2 SQIVND (reference sequence). CDR3: CASSMLQGGSYGYTF. CDR3 DNA sequence: TGTGCCAGTAGTATGCTACAGGGGGGGAGCTATGGCTACACCTTC.

This clone came up a few times. The sample contains more than one DNA sequence encoding this CDR3. The chain has TRBV29-1 and TRBJ1-5, with D unclear. The CDR3 runs to 12 residues. V lost 7 bases to trimming and J lost 6 bases, with 13 bases between them. The germline V gene encodes CDR1 SQVTM and CDR2 ANQGSEA. This CDR3 is CSGGSPGQPQHF. The DNA for the CDR3 is TGCAGCGGTGGATCCCCAGGTCAGCCCCAGCATTTT.

The J gene is TRBJ2-7, the V gene TRBV11-2; 7 bases map to TRBD2. With V trimmed by 1 base and J by 0 bases, 6 bases remained unmatched. The CDR3 is 16 residues long. CDR1 is SGHAT and CDR2 is FQNNGV in the germline V gene. The CDR3 DNA reads as TGTGCCAGCAGCTTAGTGGGAGGGCCCTCCTCCTACGAGCAGTACTTC. Protein: CASSLVGGPSSYEQYF.

This chain connects TRBV5-4 to TRBJ1-6; D ambiguous. CDR3 length: 14 residues. CDR1 and CDR2 (germline): SGHNT, YYREEE (reference sequence). Trimming left V 1 base short and J 9 bases short, with 11 bases between. The CDR3 DNA follows: TGTGCCAGCAGCTTGTTGTTAATCGGTTCACCCCTCCACTTT. Its protein is CASSLLLIGSPLHF.

Points on this clone: A clone one base away is much larger, so this may be a read error. The CDR3 protein is CASSVERAKNIQYF. The CDR3 DNA follows: TGTGCCAGCAGTGTTGAGCGGGCCAAAAACATTCAGTACTTC. This chain connects TRBV2 to TRBJ2-4, with a weak D call TRBD2 (5 bases). This CDR3 region has 14 residues. With 4 bases removed from V and 1 base from J, the gap between germline ends came to 8 bases. The germline CDR1 and CDR2 sequences are SNHLY and FYNNEI.

This clone was seen many times. DNA for the CDR3: TGCGCCAGCAGCTTGGCTGAAACTAGCGGGATCACAGATACGCAGTATTTT. Protein product: CASSLAETSGITDTQYF. The chain has TRBV5-1 and TRBJ2-3; 10 nucleotides match TRBD2. The CDR3 is 17 amino acids. Looked up from germline, CDR1 is SGHRS and CDR2 is YFSETQ. Losses at the gene ends were 0 bases for V and 2 bases for J; bases not matched to a gene: 6.

This clone was counted at least ten times. The J gene is TRBJ2-3, the V gene TRBV20-1; D call uncertain. The CDR3 covers 16 residues. Trimming removed 4 bases from V and 0 bases from J, with 17 bases in between. CDR1 and CDR2 from the germline V gene are DFQATT and SNEGSKA (reference sequence). The CDR3, as DNA: TGCAGTGCTAAAGATGGTTTGGCGGATAGCACAGATACGCAGTATTTT. Translated, it gives CSAKDGLADSTDTQYF.

This clone is labeled as medium-sized. The rearrangement links TRBV2 to TRBJ2-7; 8 nucleotides align to TRBD2. Germline V gives CDR1 SNHLY, CDR2 FYNNEI. The J segment lost 7 bases and the V segment lost 1 base, leaving 6 bases of the junction unmatched. The CDR3 contains 14 residues. The CDR3 is CASSEGGGRWEQYF. The CDR3 coding sequence is TGTGCCAGCAGTGAAGGCGGGGGGCGGTGGGAGCAGTACTTC. The full variable domain, in which reference TRBV2 and TRBJ2-7 provide the parts outside the CDR3, is EPEVTQTPSHQVTQMGQEVILRCVPISNHLYFYWYRQILGQKVEFLVSFYNNEISEKSEIFDDQFSVERPDGSNFTLKIRSTKLEDSAMYFCASSEGGGRWEQYFGPGTRLTVT.

With regard to this clone: This may stem from a read error, because a much larger clone lies one nucleotide away. V gene TRBV10-2 combines with J gene TRBJ1-4; no firm D call. CDR3 length equals 11 residues. Germline loops: CDR1 WSHSY, CDR2 SAAADI. The ends were cut back, 10 bases at V and 8 bases at J, with 11 bases in the middle. The CDR3 spells CAISGGEKLFF. The CDR3 DNA reads as TGCGCCATCAGCGGAGGAGAAAAACTGTTTTTT.

This clone occurred many times. The chain combines TRBV29-1 with TRBJ2-7; tentatively, D is TRBD1 or TRBD2 (5 bases each). The CDR3 is made up of 12 amino acids. V lost 7 bases, J lost 1 base, and 11 bases lay in between. Germline CDR1 SQVTM, CDR2 ANQGSEA. The CDR3 DNA sequence: TGCAGCGCTGGGGACGGATCCTACGAGCAGTACTTC. Translated, it gives CSAGDGSYEQYF.

Written as DNA, the CDR3 is TGCGCCAGCAAGGGACAAGTTAACGGCAATCAGCCCCAGCATTTT. Amino acid sequence: CASKGQVNGNQPQHF. This chain joins TRBV4-1 and TRBJ1-5; D might be TRBD1 (6 bases). Germline V gives CDR1 MGHRA, CDR2 YSYEKL. This CDR3 has 15 residues. V lost 7 bases, J lost 2 bases, and 15 bases lay in between.

For this clone: This may come from a read error, since a much larger clone is one base off. This sequence joins TRBV18 and TRBJ2-2; no clear D. The CDR3 has 13 amino acids. V was cut by 3 bases and J by 9 bases, with 11 bases left in between. Germline V CDR1 and CDR2: KGHSH, LQKENI. CDR3 loop: CASSPTGSRELFF. The DNA for the CDR3 is TGTGCCAGCTCACCGACTGGAAGCCGGGAGCTGTTTTTT.